These 18 T cell receptor beta chains originate from one sample sequenced in a study of long-term antiretroviral therapy in people with HIV. Researchers report immunoSEQ v3.0 was run at survey level. The data were produced by immunoSEQ multiplex PCR, yet TCRdb's version contains in-frame clones alone and is incomplete. The data show roughly 21,000 clones, roughly 85% seen once. The sample here was unsorted PBMCs, taken 4.1 years after starting antiretroviral therapy. The receptors originated from a woman between 40 and 55 years old with HIV.

The rearrangement uses TRBV5-5 and TRBJ2-7, with a weak D call TRBD2 (5 bases). Between the trimmed V and J ends, which lost 2 bases and 4 bases, there was a span of 7 bases. Germline loops: CDR1 SGHKS, CDR2 YYEKEE (reference sequence). This CDR3 has 12 residues. The CDR3 protein is CASSFGGYEQYF. CDR3 sequence (DNA): TGTGCCAGCAGCTTCGGAGGTTACGAGCAGTACTTC.

V and J are TRBV19 and TRBJ1-1; D not resolved. CDR1 LNHDA and CDR2 SQIVND come from the germline V gene (reference sequence). CDR3 length equals 13 residues. Trimming stripped 5 bases from V and 1 base from J, with 8 bases between. CDR3 sequence: CASSLGPNTEAFF. In nucleotides, the CDR3 is TGTGCCAGTAGTCTCGGGCCGAACACTGAAGCTTTCTTT.

The V call is TRBV10-3, the J call TRBJ2-1; possible D gene TRBD2, 7 bases. CDR1 ENHRY and CDR2 SYGVKD come from the germline V gene. V lost 6 bases, J lost 4 bases, and 10 bases lay in between. The CDR3 is 13 residues long. The CDR3 protein is CAISGGPYNEQFF. The CDR3, as DNA: TGTGCCATCAGCGGGGGGCCTTACAATGAGCAGTTCTTC.

This clone was picked up one time. The V gene is TRBV15, the J gene TRBJ2-1, with TRBD1 matching 9 bases. Unmatched junction bases numbered 3, after V lost 5 bases and J lost 1 base. The CDR3 has 15 amino acids. The germline V gene encodes CDR1 LNHNV and CDR2 YYDKDF (reference sequence). The CDR3 DNA follows: TGTGCCACCAGCCTACAGGGGGCTTCCTACAATGAGCAGTTCTTC. This encodes CATSLQGASYNEQFF.

This clone showed up just a few times. The chain combines TRBV10-1 with TRBJ2-7, with no clear D. Trimming shortened V by 3 bases and J by 6 bases, and 18 bases separated the two germline ends. Germline lookup yields CDR1 WNHNN and CDR2 SYGVQD (reference sequence). The CDR3 sequence is 15 residues long. For the CDR3, the DNA is TGCGCCAGCAGTGATGGCCGTAGCCCCTCGGTCGAGCAGTACTTC. The encoded protein is CASSDGRSPSVEQYF.

The V call is TRBV29-1, the J call TRBJ2-1; TRBD1 or TRBD2 may be the D gene (6 bases each). CDR1 and CDR2 from the germline V gene are SQVTM and ANQGSEA. This CDR3 is 18 amino acids long. CDR3 amino acids: CTLIRLTGRTATGSEQFF. The CDR3 coding sequence is TGCACCCTCATACGGCTGACCGGGAGAACAGCCACAGGGAGTGAGCAGTTCTTC.

V gene TRBV6-4 combines with J gene TRBJ1-1; D is ambiguous. Per the germline V gene, CDR1 is MRHNA and CDR2 is SNTAGT. V lost 6 bases and J lost 0, with 8 bases in between. This CDR3 comprises 13 residues. CDR3 loop: CASREALNTEAFF. Written as DNA, the CDR3 is TGTGCCAGCAGGGAGGCACTGAACACTGAAGCTTTCTTT.

The V and J genes are TRBV10-1 and TRBJ2-7; possibly TRBD2 for D (7 bases). The CDR3 extends over 15 amino acids. CDR1 WNHNN and CDR2 SYGVQD come from the germline V gene (reference sequence). Trimming left V 0 bases short and J 6 bases short, with 15 bases between. This CDR3 reads CASSESQGLRFEQYF. DNA of the CDR3: TGCGCCAGCAGTGAGTCACAGGGACTACGCTTCGAGCAGTACTTC.

The chain is built from TRBV30 and TRBJ1-2; no firm D call. This CDR3 contains 14 residues. V lost 0 bases to trimming and J lost 7 bases, with 15 bases between them. Germline CDR1 GTSNPN, CDR2 SVGIG (reference sequence). CDR3 nucleotides: TGTGCCTGGAGTGTAAACGGGAGAGGGTCTGGCTACACCTTC. Translated, it gives CAWSVNGRGSGYTF.

The CDR3 DNA sequence: TGTGCCAGCAGTCAGGGGGCTAGGACTGAAGCTTTCTTT. Encoded protein: CASSQGARTEAFF. This chain connects TRBV27 to TRBJ1-1, with 8 bases lining up with TRBD1. V dropped 5 bases and J dropped 5; count of bases not matched to a gene: 4. Germline V gives CDR1 MNHEY, CDR2 SMNVEV (reference sequence). The CDR3 consists of 13 residues.

This clone has a handful of counts. CDR3 amino acids: CSALGGTGYTF. Written as DNA, the CDR3 is TGCAGTGCGCTAGGGGGTACGGGCTACACCTTC. V usage is TRBV20-1 and J usage is TRBJ1-2; tentative D call: TRBD1 (6 bases). Trimming stripped 6 bases from V and 8 bases from J, with 13 bases between. This CDR3 has 11 residues. Germline lookup yields CDR1 DFQATT and CDR2 SNEGSKA (reference sequence).

V usage is TRBV5-4 and J usage is TRBJ2-1; TRBD2 aligns across 12 bases. Germline values: CDR1 SGHNT, CDR2 YYREEE (reference sequence). Trimming took 4 bases from V and 9 from J; bases not matched to a gene: 8. This CDR3 has 15 residues. The CDR3 sequence: CASSTFPGLAGEQFF. The DNA of the CDR3 is TGTGCCAGCAGCACCTTTCCGGGACTAGCGGGTGAGCAGTTCTTC.

This chain links TRBV15 with TRBJ2-5; perhaps TRBD2 as D (6 bases). V was clipped by 1 base and J by 1 base, with 7 bases between them. Germline CDR1 LNHNV, CDR2 YYDKDF (reference sequence). The CDR3 contains 14 residues. This CDR3 reads CATSRGLGQETQYF. Written as DNA, the CDR3 is TGTGCCACCAGCAGAGGACTAGGCCAAGAGACCCAGTACTTC.

The chain joins TRBV2 to TRBJ2-2; D uncertain. There are 13 residues in the CDR3. Germline CDR1 and CDR2: SNHLY and FYNNEI. V dropped 6 bases and J dropped 4 bases, with 9 bases sitting between them. The CDR3 region is CASSLEPTGELFF. Written as DNA, the CDR3 is TGTGCCAGCAGCCTGGAGCCCACCGGGGAGCTGTTTTTT.

The rearrangement links TRBV5-1 to TRBJ1-5; D gene ambiguous. The CDR3 is 14 residues long. V lost 4 bases, J lost 0 bases, and 8 bases lay in between. CDR1 is SGHRS and CDR2 is YFSETQ in the germline V gene. The CDR3 sequence: CASSPDRSNQPQHF. DNA for the CDR3: TGCGCCAGCAGCCCGGACCGTAGCAATCAGCCCCAGCATTTT.

Only a few counts were recorded for this clone. This sequence joins TRBV27 and TRBJ2-7, with D perhaps given as TRBD1 or TRBD2 (6 bases each). V was pared by 5 bases and J by 4 bases, with 12 bases between. The CDR3 covers 13 residues. The V gene's germline CDR1 is MNHEY and CDR2 SMNVEV (reference sequence). Here the CDR3 DNA reads TGTGCCAGCAGTAGAGGGGGGTATTACGAGCAGTACTTC. Translation gives CASSRGGYYEQYF.

The table lists this clone with a few counts. The chain links TRBV5-4 to TRBJ1-2; D uncertain. V gave up 4 bases and J gave up 3 bases, with 10 bases separating them. CDR1 and CDR2 from the germline V gene are SGHNT and YYREEE (reference sequence). This CDR3 is built from 13 residues. DNA of the CDR3: TGTGCCAGCAGCCCCACCGAGTACTATGGCTACACCTTC. Protein sequence: CASSPTEYYGYTF.

The rearrangement uses TRBV7-9 and TRBJ2-5; D unclear. The V gene's germline CDR1 is SEHNR and CDR2 FQNEAQ (reference sequence). The CDR3 has 11 amino acids. Trimming took 4 bases from V and 5 from J, leaving 5 bases between them. The CDR3 region has the DNA TGTGCCAGCAGCTGGGCGGAGACCCAGTACTTC. Protein product: CASSWAETQYF. Based on the CDR3 plus reference TRBV7-9 and TRBJ2-5, the full variable domain is DTGVSQNPRHKITKRGQNVTFRCDPISEHNRLYWYRQTLGQGPEFLTYFQNEAQLEKSRLLSDRFSAERPKGSFSTLEIQRTEQGDSAMYLCASSWAETQYFGPGTRLLVL.